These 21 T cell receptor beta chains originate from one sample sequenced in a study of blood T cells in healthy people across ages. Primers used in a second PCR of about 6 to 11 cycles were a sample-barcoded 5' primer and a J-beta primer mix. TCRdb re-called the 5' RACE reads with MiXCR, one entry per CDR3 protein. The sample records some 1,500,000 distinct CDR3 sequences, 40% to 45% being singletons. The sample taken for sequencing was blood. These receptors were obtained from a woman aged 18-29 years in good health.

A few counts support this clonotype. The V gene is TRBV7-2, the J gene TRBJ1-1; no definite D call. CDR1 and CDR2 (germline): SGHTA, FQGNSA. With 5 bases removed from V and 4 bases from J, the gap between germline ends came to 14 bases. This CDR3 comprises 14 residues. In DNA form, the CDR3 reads TGTGCCAGCAGCCCAATTGGAGGTTCCACTGAAGCTTTCTTT. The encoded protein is CASSPIGGSTEAFF.

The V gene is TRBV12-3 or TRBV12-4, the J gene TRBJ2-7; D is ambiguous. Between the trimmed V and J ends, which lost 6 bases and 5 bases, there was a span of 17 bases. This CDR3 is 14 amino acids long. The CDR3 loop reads CASRGSLNPHEQYF. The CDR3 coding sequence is TGTGCCAGCAGGGGGTCGCTTAATCCCCACGAGCAGTACTTC.

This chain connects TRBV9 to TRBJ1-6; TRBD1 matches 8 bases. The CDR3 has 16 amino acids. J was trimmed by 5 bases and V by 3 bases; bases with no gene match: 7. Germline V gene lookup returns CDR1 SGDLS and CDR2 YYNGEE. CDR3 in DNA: TGTGCCAGCAGCGCGGTCCGGGACAGGAATAATTCACCCCTCCACTTT. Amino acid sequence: CASSAVRDRNNSPLHF.

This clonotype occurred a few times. The CDR3 loop reads CASSQPGHPKETQYF. CDR3 bases: TGCGCCAGCAGCCAACCGGGACATCCAAAAGAGACCCAGTACTTC. The V and J genes are TRBV4-3 and TRBJ2-5; a possible D gene is TRBD1 (6 bases). V was clipped by 2 bases and J by 3 bases, with 13 bases between them. The CDR3 consists of 15 residues. Germline V gene data show CDR1 as LGHNA and CDR2 as YSLEER.

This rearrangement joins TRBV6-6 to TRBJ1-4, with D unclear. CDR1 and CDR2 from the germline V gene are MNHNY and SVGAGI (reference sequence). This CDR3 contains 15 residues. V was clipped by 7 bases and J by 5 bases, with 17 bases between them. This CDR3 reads CASTDGAVLNEKLFF. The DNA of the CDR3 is TGTGCCAGCACCGACGGTGCGGTTCTGAATGAAAAACTGTTTTTT.

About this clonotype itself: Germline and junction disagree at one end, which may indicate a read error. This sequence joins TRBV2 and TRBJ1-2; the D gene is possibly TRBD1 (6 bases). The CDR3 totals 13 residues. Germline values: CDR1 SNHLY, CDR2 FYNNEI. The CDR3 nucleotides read TGTGCCGGCAGACAGGAAACTAACTATGGCTACACCTTC. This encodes CAGRQETNYGYTF. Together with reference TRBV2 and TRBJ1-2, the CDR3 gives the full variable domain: EPEVTQTPSHQVTQMGQEVILRCVPISNHLYFYWYRQILGQKVEFLVSFYNNEISEKSEIFDDQFSVERPDGSNFTLKIRSTKLEDSAMYFCAGRQETNYGYTFGSGTRLTVV.

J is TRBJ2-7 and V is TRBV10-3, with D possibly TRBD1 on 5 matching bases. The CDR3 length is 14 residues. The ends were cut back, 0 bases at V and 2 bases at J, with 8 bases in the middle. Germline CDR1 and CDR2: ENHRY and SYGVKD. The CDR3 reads CAISESIGAYEQYF. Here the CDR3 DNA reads TGTGCCATCAGTGAGTCGATAGGGGCCTACGAGCAGTACTTC.

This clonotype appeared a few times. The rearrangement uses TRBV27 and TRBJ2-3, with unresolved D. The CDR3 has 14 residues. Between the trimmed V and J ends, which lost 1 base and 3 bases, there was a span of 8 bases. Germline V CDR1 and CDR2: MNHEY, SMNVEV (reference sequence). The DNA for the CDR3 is TGTGCCAGCAGTTTATTGGCCAGAACAGATACGCAGTATTTT. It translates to CASSLLARTDTQYF.

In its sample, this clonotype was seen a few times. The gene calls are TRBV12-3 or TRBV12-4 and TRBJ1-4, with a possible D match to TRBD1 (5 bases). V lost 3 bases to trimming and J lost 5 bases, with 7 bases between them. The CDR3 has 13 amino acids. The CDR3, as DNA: TGTGCCAGCAGTTTGTGGGGGAATGAAAAACTGTTTTTT. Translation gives CASSLWGNEKLFF.

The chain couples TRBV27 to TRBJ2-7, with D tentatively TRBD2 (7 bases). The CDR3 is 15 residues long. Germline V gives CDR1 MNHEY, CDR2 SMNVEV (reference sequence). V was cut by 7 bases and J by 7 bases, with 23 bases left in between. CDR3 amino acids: CASNYRGGTYNEQYF. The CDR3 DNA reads TGTGCCAGCAATTATAGGGGGGGCACCTACAATGAGCAGTACTTC.

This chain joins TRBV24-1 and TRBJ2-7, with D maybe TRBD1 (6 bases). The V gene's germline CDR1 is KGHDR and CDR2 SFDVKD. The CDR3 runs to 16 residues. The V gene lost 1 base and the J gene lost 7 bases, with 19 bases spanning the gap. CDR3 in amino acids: CATSDFGQGSYNEQYF. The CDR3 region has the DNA TGTGCCACCAGTGATTTTGGTCAGGGGTCCTACAATGAGCAGTACTTC.

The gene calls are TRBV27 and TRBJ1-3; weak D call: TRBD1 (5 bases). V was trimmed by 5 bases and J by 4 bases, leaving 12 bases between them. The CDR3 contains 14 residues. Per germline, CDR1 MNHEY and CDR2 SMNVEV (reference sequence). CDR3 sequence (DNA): TGTGCCAGCAGTCCGCGGGACGTCGGAAACACCATATATTTT. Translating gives CASSPRDVGNTIYF.

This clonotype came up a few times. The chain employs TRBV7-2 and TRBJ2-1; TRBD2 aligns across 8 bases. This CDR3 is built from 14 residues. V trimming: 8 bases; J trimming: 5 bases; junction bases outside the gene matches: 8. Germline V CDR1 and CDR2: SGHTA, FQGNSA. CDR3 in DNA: TGTGCCAGCGCCGGGACTAGGAGCCACAATGAGCAGTTCTTC. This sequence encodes CASAGTRSHNEQFF.

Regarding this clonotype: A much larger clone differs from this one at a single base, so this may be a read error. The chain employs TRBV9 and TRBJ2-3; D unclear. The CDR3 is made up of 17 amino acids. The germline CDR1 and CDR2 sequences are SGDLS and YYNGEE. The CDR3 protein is CASIVYLNPAGTDTQYF. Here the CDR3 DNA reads TGTGCCAGCATCGTATACCTAAACCCTGCCGGCACAGATACGCAGTATTTT.

The DNA of the CDR3 is TGTGCCAGCAGCCAAGAAGGCTTAGCTAACTATGGCTACACCTTC. Its protein is CASSQEGLANYGYTF. The chain combines TRBV14 with TRBJ1-2; D not resolved. The germline V gene has CDR1 SGHDN and CDR2 FVKESK. The CDR3 loop spans 15 amino acids. Trimming stripped 0 bases from V and 0 bases from J, with 8 bases between. Full variable domain (rest looked up from reference TRBV14 and TRBJ1-2): EAGVTQFPSHSVIEKGQTVTLRCDPISGHDNLYWYRRVMGKEIKFLLHFVKESKQDESGMPNNRFLAERTGGTYSTLKVQPAELEDSGVYFCASSQEGLANYGYTFGSGTRLTVV.

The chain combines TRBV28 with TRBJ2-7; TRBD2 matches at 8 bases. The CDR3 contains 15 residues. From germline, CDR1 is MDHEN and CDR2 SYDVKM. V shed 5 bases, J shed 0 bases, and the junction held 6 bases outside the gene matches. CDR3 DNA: TGTGCCAGCAGTACCCAAAGCGGGAGCTCCTACGAGCAGTACTTC. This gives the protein CASSTQSGSSYEQYF.

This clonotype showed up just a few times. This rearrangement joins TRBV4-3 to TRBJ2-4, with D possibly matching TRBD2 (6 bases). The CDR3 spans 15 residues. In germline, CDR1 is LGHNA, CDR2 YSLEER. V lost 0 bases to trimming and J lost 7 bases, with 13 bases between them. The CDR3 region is CASSQEPGRSNIQYF. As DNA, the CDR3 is TGCGCCAGCAGCCAAGAACCGGGGAGGAGTAACATTCAGTACTTC.

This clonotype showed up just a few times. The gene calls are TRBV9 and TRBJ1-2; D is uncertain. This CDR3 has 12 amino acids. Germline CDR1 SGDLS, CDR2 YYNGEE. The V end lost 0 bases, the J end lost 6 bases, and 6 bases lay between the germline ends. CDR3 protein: CASSVVFDGYTF. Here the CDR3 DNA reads TGTGCCAGCAGCGTAGTATTTGATGGCTACACCTTC.

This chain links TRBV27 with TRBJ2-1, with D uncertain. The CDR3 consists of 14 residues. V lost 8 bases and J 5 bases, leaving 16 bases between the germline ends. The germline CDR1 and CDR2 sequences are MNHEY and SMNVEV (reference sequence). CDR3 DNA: TGTGCCAGCCGGTGGATTGGAGTTGACAATGAGCAGTTCTTC. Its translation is CASRWIGVDNEQFF.

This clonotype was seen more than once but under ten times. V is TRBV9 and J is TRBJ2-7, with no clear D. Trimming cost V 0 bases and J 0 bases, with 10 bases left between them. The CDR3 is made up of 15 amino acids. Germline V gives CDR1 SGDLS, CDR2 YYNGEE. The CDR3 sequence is CASSVGRTYSYEQYF. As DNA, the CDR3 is TGTGCCAGCAGCGTAGGCCGGACGTACTCCTACGAGCAGTACTTC.

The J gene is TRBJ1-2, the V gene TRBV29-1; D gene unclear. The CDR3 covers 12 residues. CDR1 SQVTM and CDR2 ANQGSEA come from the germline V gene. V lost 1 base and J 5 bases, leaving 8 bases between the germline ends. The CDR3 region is CSVEGDKYGYTF. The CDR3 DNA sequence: TGCAGCGTTGAAGGAGACAAGTATGGCTACACCTTC.